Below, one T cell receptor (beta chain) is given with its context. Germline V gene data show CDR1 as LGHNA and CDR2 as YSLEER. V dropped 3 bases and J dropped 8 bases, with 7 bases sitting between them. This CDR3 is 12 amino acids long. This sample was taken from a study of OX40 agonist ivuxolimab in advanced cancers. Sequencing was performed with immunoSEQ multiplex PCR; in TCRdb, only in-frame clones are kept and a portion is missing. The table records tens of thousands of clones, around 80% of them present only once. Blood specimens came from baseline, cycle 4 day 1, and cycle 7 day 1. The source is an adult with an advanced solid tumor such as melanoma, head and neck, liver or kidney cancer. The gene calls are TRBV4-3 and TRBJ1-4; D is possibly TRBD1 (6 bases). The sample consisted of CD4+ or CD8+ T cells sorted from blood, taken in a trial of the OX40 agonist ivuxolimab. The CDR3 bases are TGCGCCAGCAGCCACGACAGGGAAAAACTGTTTTTT. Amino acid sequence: CASSHDREKLFF.